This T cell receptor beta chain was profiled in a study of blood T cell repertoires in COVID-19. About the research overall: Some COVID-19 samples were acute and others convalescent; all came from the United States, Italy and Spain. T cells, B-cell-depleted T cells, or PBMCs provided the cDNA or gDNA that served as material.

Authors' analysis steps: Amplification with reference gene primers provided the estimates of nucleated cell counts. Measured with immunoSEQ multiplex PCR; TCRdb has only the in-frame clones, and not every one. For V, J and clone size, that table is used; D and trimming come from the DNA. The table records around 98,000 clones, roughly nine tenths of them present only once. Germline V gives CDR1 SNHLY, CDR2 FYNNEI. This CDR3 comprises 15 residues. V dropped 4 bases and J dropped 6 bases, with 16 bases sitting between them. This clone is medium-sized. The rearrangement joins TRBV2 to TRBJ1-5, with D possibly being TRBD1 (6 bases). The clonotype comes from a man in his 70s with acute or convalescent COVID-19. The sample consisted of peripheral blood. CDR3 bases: TGTGCCAGCAGTGTTGGGACATCATCAAGTCAGCCCCAGCATTTT. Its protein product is CASSVGTSSSQPQHF.